A selection of T cell receptor beta chains follows, all from one sample in a study of shared clonotypes between healthy human individuals. Sequencing was performed with immunoSEQ multiplex PCR; in TCRdb, only in-frame clones are kept and a portion is missing. The table records about 2.2 million clones, 90% to 95% of them present only once. The sample was naive CD8+ T cells from PBMCs. These receptors all come from a man aged 18 to 35 in good health. Some clones in this sample may be carry-over from other donors' samples. Both conserved end residues are part of each CDR3. Fields, in order: D gene, J gene, clone size, V gene, CDR3 protein, CDR3 DNA. The D gene is left open where the match is weak. Clone size, where shown, is once, few, many, or a class for clones that have expanded.

.,TRBJ2-1,.,TRBV27,CASSFWAEYNEQFF,TGTGCCAGCAGTTTTTGGGCAGAATACAATGAGCAGTTCTTC
TRBD1,TRBJ1-1,.,TRBV7-9,CASRPTPGQGVTEAFF,TGTGCCAGCAGACCGACGCCGGGACAGGGGGTCACTGAAGCTTTCTTT
.,TRBJ2-1,.,TRBV13,CASSSPLGDEQFF,TGTGCCAGCAGTTCCCCGTTGGGCGATGAGCAGTTCTTC
.,TRBJ1-4,.,TRBV27,CASSPETGFNEKLFF,TGTGCCAGCAGTCCCGAAACAGGCTTTAATGAAAAACTGTTTTTT
.,TRBJ2-1,once,TRBV27,CASSLARDINEQFF,TGTGCCAGCAGTTTGGCCCGAGACATCAATGAGCAGTTCTTC
.,TRBJ2-1,once,TRBV11-2,CASSFIGGGEQFF,TGTGCCAGCAGCTTTATAGGGGGTGGTGAGCAGTTCTTC
TRBD2,TRBJ2-7,.,TRBV27,CASSFSGRALYEQYF,TGTGCCAGCAGTTTTAGCGGGAGGGCCCTCTACGAGCAGTACTTC
.,TRBJ2-1,.,TRBV7-8,CASSLGADNEQFF,TGTGCCAGCAGCTTAGGGGCTGACAATGAGCAGTTCTTC
.,TRBJ2-7,.,TRBV7-2,CASSITPGDNYEQYF,TGTGCCAGCAGCATCACCCCCGGGGACAACTACGAGCAGTACTTC
.,TRBJ1-5,.,TRBV28,CASSLILGFNQPQHF,TGTGCCAGCAGTTTAATTCTAGGCTTCAATCAGCCCCAGCATTTT
TRBD2,TRBJ2-7,.,TRBV7-8,CASSPGTSGMYEQYF,TGTGCCAGCAGCCCCGGGACTAGCGGGATGTACGAGCAGTACTTC
.,TRBJ1-2,.,TRBV7-9,CASSLAGQGMWNYGYTF,TGTGCCAGCAGCTTAGCGGGGCAGGGGATGTGGAACTATGGCTACACCTTC
.,TRBJ1-1,.,TRBV6-6,CAGSYKIGEWNTEAFF,TGTGCCGGCAGTTACAAAATCGGGGAGTGGAACACTGAAGCTTTCTTT
TRBD2,TRBJ2-3,.,TRBV10-3,CAISPRETSGSSGRADTQYF,TGTGCCATCAGCCCGCGTGAGACTAGCGGGAGTAGCGGGCGAGCAGATACGCAGTATTTT
.,TRBJ1-2,.,TRBV11-2,CASSFGTHYGYTF,TGTGCCAGCAGCTTCGGGACACACTATGGCTACACCTTC
TRBD2,TRBJ2-7,once,TRBV7-2,CASSFTSGLSYEQYF,TGTGCCAGCAGCTTCACTAGCGGACTCTCCTACGAGCAGTACTTC
.,TRBJ1-4,.,TRBV28,CASSFNLWEKLFF,TGTGCCAGCAGTTTTAATTTGTGGGAAAAACTGTTTTTT
.,TRBJ2-1,.,TRBV9,CASSVGGGPYNEQFF,TGTGCCAGCAGCGTCGGAGGGGGGCCCTACAATGAGCAGTTCTTC
.,TRBJ1-1,.,TRBV5-1,CASSSPSLGTEAFF,TGCGCCAGCAGCTCCCCCAGCCTGGGCACTGAAGCTTTCTTT
.,TRBJ2-7,.,TRBV27,CASSLLGGWAYEQYF,TGTGCCAGCAGTTTATTGGGCGGGTGGGCCTACGAGCAGTACTTC
.,TRBJ2-2,.,TRBV7-6,CASSLTDLTGELFF,TGTGCCAGCAGCCTAACGGACCTGACCGGGGAGCTGTTTTTT
.,TRBJ2-7,once,TRBV9,CASSVGRDSYEQYF,TGTGCCAGCAGCGTAGGACGGGATTCCTACGAGCAGTACTTC
.,TRBJ2-2,.,TRBV19,CASTDKRYTGELFF,TGTGCCAGTACGGACAAGCGGTACACCGGGGAGCTGTTTTTT
.,TRBJ2-7,.,TRBV27,CASRAGASSYEQYF,TGTGCCAGCAGGGCAGGGGCCAGCTCCTACGAGCAGTACTTC
.,TRBJ1-5,.,TRBV23-1,CASSQSGTQPQHF,TGCGCCAGCAGTCAATCTGGGACGCAGCCCCAGCATTTT
.,TRBJ2-1,.,TRBV6-1,CASSVQRDSSSYEQFF,TGTGCCAGCAGTGTCCAGAGGGACTCCTCCAGCTATGAGCAGTTCTTC
TRBD1,TRBJ1-5,.,TRBV18,CASSPPVDRDGNQPQHF,TGTGCCAGCTCACCACCGGTGGACAGGGACGGCAATCAGCCCCAGCATTTT
.,TRBJ2-7,.,TRBV28,CASSFRGYEQYF,TGTGCCAGCAGTTTCAGGGGTTACGAGCAGTACTTC
TRBD2,TRBJ2-1,.,TRBV10-3,CAISESGLGKKIYNEQFF,TGTGCCATCAGTGAGTCGGGACTAGGAAAGAAGATTTACAATGAGCAGTTCTTC
.,TRBJ2-3,.,TRBV9,CASSAPGGAGGTTDTQYF,TGTGCCAGCAGCGCCCCAGGGGGGGCGGGGGGTACCACAGATACGCAGTATTTT
TRBD2,TRBJ2-3,.,TRBV9,CASSGVTSGSDTQYF,TGTGCCAGCAGCGGGGTGACTAGCGGGAGTGATACGCAGTATTTT
.,TRBJ2-1,.,TRBV29-1,CSARGVDTNEQFF,TGCAGCGCTCGTGGGGTCGATACCAATGAGCAGTTCTTC
.,TRBJ2-7,.,TRBV5-1,CASSSVGAYEQYF,TGCGCCAGCAGCTCAGTTGGGGCCTACGAGCAGTACTTC
.,TRBJ2-3,.,TRBV7-8,CATSVERARSTDTQYF,TGTGCCACCTCGGTTGAGCGGGCCAGAAGCACAGATACGCAGTATTTT
TRBD2,TRBJ2-1,.,TRBV4-3,CASSQRTYGTSAHNEQFF,TGCGCCAGCAGCCAGAGGACATATGGGACTAGCGCCCACAATGAGCAGTTCTTC
.,TRBJ1-5,.,TRBV2,CASSEAVDRNQPQHF,TGTGCCAGCAGTGAAGCGGTAGACAGAAATCAGCCCCAGCATTTT
.,TRBJ2-7,.,TRBV19,CASSMGRLGFFYEQYF,TGTGCCAGTAGTATGGGGCGACTAGGCTTCTTCTACGAGCAGTACTTC
TRBD1,TRBJ2-7,few,TRBV28,CASSPPPRTGVYEQYF,TGTGCCAGCAGTCCCCCACCTCGGACAGGGGTCTACGAGCAGTACTTC
.,TRBJ2-2,.,TRBV7-9,CASSPRATGELFF,TGTGCCAGCAGCCCCCGCGCGACCGGGGAGCTGTTTTTT
.,TRBJ1-1,.,TRBV6-5,CASSFTENTEAFF,TGTGCCAGCAGTTTCACAGAGAACACTGAAGCTTTCTTT
TRBD1,TRBJ2-3,.,TRBV5-1,CASSSARDRVPDTQYF,TGCGCCAGCAGCTCGGCCCGGGACAGGGTCCCAGATACGCAGTATTTT
TRBD1,TRBJ2-1,.,TRBV9,CASSVGFRGPRYNEQFF,TGTGCCAGCAGCGTAGGTTTTAGGGGGCCGCGTTACAATGAGCAGTTCTTC
.,TRBJ1-4,.,TRBV4-2,CASSQDPGVLGEKLFF,TGTGCCAGCAGCCAAGACCCAGGGGTTTTGGGCGAAAAACTGTTTTTT
.,TRBJ2-2,.,TRBV28,CASSSTRPANGNTGELFF,TGTGCCAGCAGTTCAACCCGCCCAGCGAATGGGAACACCGGGGAGCTGTTTTTT
.,TRBJ1-2,.,TRBV2,CASTRDRGGYTF,TGTGCCAGCACCAGGGACCGGGGGGGCTACACCTTC
.,TRBJ1-5,.,TRBV6-1,CASHQVRGNQPQHF,TGTGCCAGCCACCAAGTCAGGGGAAATCAGCCCCAGCATTTT
.,TRBJ1-2,.,TRBV30,CAWSVPWTFDGYTF,TGTGCCTGGAGTGTACCCTGGACGTTTGATGGCTACACCTTC
TRBD1,TRBJ1-2,.,TRBV7-9,CASSRGTVDGYTF,TGTGCCAGCAGCCGAGGGACAGTTGATGGCTACACCTTC